This TCR beta chain came from a study of immune evolution from preneoplasia to lung adenocarcinoma. Germline V CDR1 and CDR2: SGHDT, YYEEEE. This CDR3 is built from 15 residues. V shed 4 bases and J shed 0 bases, with 14 bases lying between them. The method was immunoSEQ multiplex PCR; TCRdb's version includes in-frame clones alone and lacks a portion of them. The sample yields 2,500 to 3,500 clones, 85% to 90% seen once. This clone was recorded only once. Resections took place in Japan or China from about 2013 to 2018. This clonotype was sampled from a person aged 55 to 79 with lung adenocarcinoma. V is TRBV5-6 and J is TRBJ2-7; the D is unclear. Sequences were obtained from FFPE adjacent normal lung tissue. CDR3 bases: TGTGCCAGCAGCGGCCCCCAGGTCCTCTCCTACGAGCAGTACTTC. This encodes CASSGPQVLSYEQYF.